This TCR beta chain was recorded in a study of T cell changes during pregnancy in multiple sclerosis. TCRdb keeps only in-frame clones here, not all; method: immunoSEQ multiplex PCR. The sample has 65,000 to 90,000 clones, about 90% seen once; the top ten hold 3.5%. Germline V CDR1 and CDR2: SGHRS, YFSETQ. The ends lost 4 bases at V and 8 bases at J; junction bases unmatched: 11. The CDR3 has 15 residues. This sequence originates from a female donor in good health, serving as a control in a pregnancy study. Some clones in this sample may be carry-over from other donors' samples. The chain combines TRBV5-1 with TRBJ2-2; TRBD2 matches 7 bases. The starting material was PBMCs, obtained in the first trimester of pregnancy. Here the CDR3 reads CASSQRGEPTGELFF. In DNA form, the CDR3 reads TGCGCCAGCAGCCAACGGGGGGAGCCCACAGGGGAGCTGTTTTTT. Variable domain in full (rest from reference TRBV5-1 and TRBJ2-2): KAGVTQTPRYLIKTRGQQVTLSCSPISGHRSVSWYQQTPGQGLQFLFEYFSETQRNKGNFPGRFSGRQFSNSRSEMNVSTLELGDSALYLCASSQRGEPTGELFFGEGSRLTVL.